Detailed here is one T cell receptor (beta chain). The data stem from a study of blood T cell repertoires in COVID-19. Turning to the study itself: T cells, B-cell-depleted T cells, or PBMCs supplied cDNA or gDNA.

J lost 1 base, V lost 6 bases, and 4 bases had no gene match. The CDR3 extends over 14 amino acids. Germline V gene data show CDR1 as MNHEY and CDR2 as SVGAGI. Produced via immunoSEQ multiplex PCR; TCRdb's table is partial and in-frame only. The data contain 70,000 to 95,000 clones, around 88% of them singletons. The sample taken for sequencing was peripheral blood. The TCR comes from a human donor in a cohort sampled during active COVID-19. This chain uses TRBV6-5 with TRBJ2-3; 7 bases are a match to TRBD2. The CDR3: CASRSRGGTDTQYF. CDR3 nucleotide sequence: TGTGCCAGCAGGAGTCGGGGGGGCACAGATACGCAGTATTTT.